Listed below are T cell receptor beta chains from one sample, sequenced in a study of technical replicates of blood from several donors. The data were produced by immunoSEQ multiplex PCR, yet TCRdb's version contains in-frame clones alone and is incomplete. The sample carries 70,000 to 85,000 clones, around 97% recorded once. Material for sequencing was T cells isolated from PBMCs. The receptors were sampled from a human donor in good health. CDR3s include the opening cysteine and the closing phenylalanine or tryptophan. A D gene is named only where the DNA matches it firmly. Expanded clones get a size class; other rows say once, few or many, or leave the size out.

j_gene | d_gene | abundance | v_gene | CDR3nt | CDR3aa
TRBJ2-7 | TRBD1 | . | TRBV4-1 | TGCGCCAGCAGCCAAGTTGGGGACAGAACCTACGAGCAGTACTTC | CASSQVGDRTYEQYF
TRBJ2-3 | TRBD2 | . | TRBV15 | TGTGCCACCAGCAGAGGTAGCGGGGGCAGGGCAGATACGCAGTATTTT | CATSRGSGGRADTQYF
TRBJ2-3 | TRBD2 | . | TRBV6-4 | TGTGCCAGCAGTGCTAGCGGGGGAACAGATACGCAGTATTTT | CASSASGGTDTQYF
TRBJ1-1 | . | . | TRBV29-1 | TGCAGCGTTGTAGGGCAGGGGAACACTGAAGCTTTCTTT | CSVVGQGNTEAFF
TRBJ1-3 | . | . | TRBV19 | TGTGCCAGTAGTTTCACCGCGGGAAACACCATATATTTT | CASSFTAGNTIYF
TRBJ1-2 | . | . | TRBV5-1 | TGCGCCAGCAGCTTGGATAGGGGCCTCTTC | CASSLDRGLF
TRBJ2-2 | TRBD1 | . | TRBV6-1 | TGTGCCAGCAGCACCGGGACAGAGGGGACCGGGGAGCTGTTTTTT | CASSTGTEGTGELFF
TRBJ1-5 | . | . | TRBV7-9 | TGTGCCAGCAGCCCCGGACAGTATAGCAATCAGCCCCAGCATTTT | CASSPGQYSNQPQHF
TRBJ2-7 | . | . | TRBV9 | TGTGCCAGCAGCTCCCGTTCCGAGCAGTACTTC | CASSSRSEQYF
TRBJ2-3 | . | . | TRBV29-1 | TGCAGCGTTGCCCTACTAGCAGGCACAGATACGCAGTATTTT | CSVALLAGTDTQYF
TRBJ2-7 | TRBD1 | . | TRBV28 | TGTGCCAGCAACGCCGGGACAGGCCCCTACGAGCAGTACTTC | CASNAGTGPYEQYF
TRBJ2-3 | TRBD2 | . | TRBV10-1 | TGCGCCAGCAGTGAGTCGATAGGGCCGTTAGCGGGGGGCCTCGCGACAGATACGCAGTATTTT | CASSESIGPLAGGLATDTQYF
TRBJ1-1 | . | . | TRBV29-1 | TGCAGCGTTGAGGGGGCAAGAGGACAGTACACTGAAGCTTTCTTT | CSVEGARGQYTEAFF
TRBJ1-2 | TRBD1 | . | TRBV28 | TGTGCCAGCAGAGGGGACAGGAACGTTGCTGGCTACACCTTC | CASRGDRNVAGYTF
TRBJ2-3 | TRBD2 | . | TRBV25-1 | TGTGCCAGCAGTGACCTAAAGGGCGGGGGTCTCGATACGCAGTATTTT | CASSDLKGGGLDTQYF
TRBJ2-1 | TRBD2 | . | TRBV5-1 | TGCGCCAGCAGCTTGGTTGTTAGCGGGGACGCCTACAATGAGCAGTTCTTC | CASSLVVSGDAYNEQFF
TRBJ1-1 | . | once | TRBV2 | TGTGCCAGCAGTGAGGACGTCGGGGGTTGGACTGAAGCTTTCTTT | CASSEDVGGWTEAFF
TRBJ2-2 | . | . | TRBV4-1 | TGCGCCAGCAGCCAAGAGACCCCCCAATCCCCGGGTACCGGGGAGCTGTTTTTT | CASSQETPQSPGTGELFF
TRBJ1-2 | . | . | TRBV19 | TGTGCCAGTAGCGATAGAAATGGCTACACCTTC | CASSDRNGYTF
TRBJ2-3 | TRBD2 | . | TRBV13 | TGTGCCAGCAGCCCAACTCGGCCTAGCGGGGGCCGATACGAACCAATTTTT | CASSPTRPSGGRYEPIF
TRBJ1-2 | TRBD1 | . | TRBV4-1 | TGCGCCAGCAGCTCGTGGGGCCTCAGGGGGGAGTTTGGCTATGGCTACACCTTC | CASSSWGLRGEFGYGYTF
TRBJ2-5 | . | . | TRBV28 | TGTGCCAGCAGTTCCTTAGCGGATCAAGAGACCCAGTACTTC | CASSSLADQETQYF
TRBJ2-1 | TRBD2 | . | TRBV29-1 | TGCAGCGTTGGTAAGCCCGGCGGGAGCTCCTACAATGAGCAGTTCAACAATGAGCAGTTCTTC | CSVGKPGGSSYNEQFNNEQFF
TRBJ2-5 | TRBD1 | . | TRBV9 | TGTGCCAGCACCTCCCAGGGACAGACCCAAGAGACCCAGTACTTC | CASTSQGQTQETQYF
TRBJ2-1 | TRBD2 | . | TRBV9 | TGTGCCAGCAGCGTAAGCGGGGCAAGGGAGGAGCAGTTCTTC | CASSVSGAREEQFF
TRBJ2-1 | TRBD2 | . | TRBV28 | TGTGCCAGCAGTTGGCTAGCGGCACAATGGAATGAGCAGTTCTTC | CASSWLAAQWNEQFF
TRBJ2-7 | . | . | TRBV27 | TGTGCCAGCAGTCTCTCGGTGTCCTACGAGCAGTACTTC | CASSLSVSYEQYF
TRBJ2-2 | . | few | TRBV28 | TGTGCCAGCAGTTTGGCCACCGGGGAGCTGTTTTTT | CASSLATGELFF
TRBJ2-1 | TRBD1 | . | TRBV6-5 | TGTGCCAGCAGCCGAATTAGGGGGCCGAAGAATGAGCAGTTCTTC | CASSRIRGPKNEQFF
TRBJ2-5 | TRBD2 | . | TRBV13 | TGTGCCAGCAGCTTACGGGGACTAGCGGGGCAAGAGACCCAGTACTTC | CASSLRGLAGQETQYF
TRBJ2-1 | . | . | TRBV6-5 | TGTGCCAGCAGTTACAACCGGGATTATGTCAATGAGCAGTTCTTC | CASSYNRDYVNEQFF
TRBJ2-1 | . | . | TRBV20-1 | TGCAGTGTTCAGGGCTACAATGAGCAGTTCTTC | CSVQGYNEQFF
TRBJ1-1 | . | . | TRBV5-1 | TGCGCCAGCAGCTGGGGGACACGGACTAGTGAAGCTTTCTTT | CASSWGTRTSEAFF
TRBJ2-7 | . | . | TRBV9 | TGTGCCAGCAGCGCCCGGGGATCTTCCTACGAGCAGTACTTC | CASSARGSSYEQYF
TRBJ1-4 | TRBD1 | . | TRBV6-5 | TGTGCCAGCAGTTACGGGCCGGGACAGGTTGCAAAACTGTTTTTT | CASSYGPGQVAKLFF
TRBJ2-7 | . | . | TRBV28 | TGTGCCAGCAGTCTACTAGCCCTCGACGAGCAGTACTTC | CASSLLALDEQYF
TRBJ2-1 | . | once | TRBV7-6 | TGTGCCAGCAGCTTGCTCCGGGGGTCCTACAATGAGCAGTTCTTC | CASSLLRGSYNEQFF
TRBJ2-5 | . | once | TRBV19 | TGTGCCAGTAGTATAGGGACAGTGGAGACCCAGTACTTC | CASSIGTVETQYF
TRBJ2-2 | . | once | TRBV7-8 | TGTGCCAGCAGCTTAAATCCCTCTGCGGGAATTGGGTATCTGTTTTTT | CASSLNPSAGIGYLFF
TRBJ2-1 | . | . | TRBV30 | TGTGCCTGGGGTCAAGGCAGGGCCGGTAGTTCCTACAATGAGCAGTTCTTC | CAWGQGRAGSSYNEQFF
TRBJ1-2 | . | . | TRBV5-6 | TGTGCCAGCAGCTTAGGTACGCGGACACACTATGGCTACACCTTC | CASSLGTRTHYGYTF
TRBJ1-1 | . | . | TRBV25-1 | TGTGCCAGCGCGGCCACAGGGTTAACTGAAGCTTTCTTT | CASAATGLTEAFF